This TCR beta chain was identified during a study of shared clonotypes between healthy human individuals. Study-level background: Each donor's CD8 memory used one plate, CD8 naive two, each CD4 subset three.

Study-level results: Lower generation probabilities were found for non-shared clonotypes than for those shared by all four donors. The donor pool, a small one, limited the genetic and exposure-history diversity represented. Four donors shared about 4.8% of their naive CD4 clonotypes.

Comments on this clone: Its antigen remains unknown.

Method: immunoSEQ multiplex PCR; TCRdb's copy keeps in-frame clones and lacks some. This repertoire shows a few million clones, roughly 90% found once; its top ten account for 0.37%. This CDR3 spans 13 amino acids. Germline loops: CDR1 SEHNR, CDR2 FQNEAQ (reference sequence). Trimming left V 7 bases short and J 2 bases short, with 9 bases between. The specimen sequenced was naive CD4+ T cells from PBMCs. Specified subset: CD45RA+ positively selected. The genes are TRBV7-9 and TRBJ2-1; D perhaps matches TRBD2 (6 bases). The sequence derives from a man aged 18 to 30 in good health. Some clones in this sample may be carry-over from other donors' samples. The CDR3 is CASNRGTYNEQFF. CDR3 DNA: TGTGCCAGCAACCGCGGGACCTACAATGAGCAGTTCTTC.